This T cell receptor beta chain came from a study of persistence of HIV-infected CD4 T cells. Study at large: Multiple blood draws of up to roughly 200 mL, except two donors with single leukapheresis. Regarding the study as a whole: Degenerate expanded CDR3beta sequences were enriched among CMV- and Gag-responding cells.

On this clone itself: Its cognate antigen is unknown.

The libraries were made with immunoSEQ version 4 in survey mode. TCRdb's copy holds only in-frame clones and misses some; the assay was immunoSEQ multiplex PCR. The profile shows about 45,000 clones, 88% of them singletons. This nonspecific control used anti-CD3/anti-CD28 bead stimulation of CD4+ T cells. Responding CD4+ T cells were sorted by upregulation of both CD40 ligand and CD69. Plasma HIV-1 RNA stayed below 50 copies/mL for at least 4 years. The germline gives CDR1 MNHEY, CDR2 SVGAGI. CDR3 length: 14 residues. Unmatched junction bases numbered 5, after V lost 7 bases and J lost 4 bases. The chain combines TRBV6-5 with TRBJ1-5, with TRBD1 matching over 9 bases. This sequence originates from an adult woman with HIV who was CMV-seropositive. The sample consisted of CD4+ T cells sorted from PBMCs after approximately 19-hour stimulation, taken from a patient who received antiretroviral therapy. CDR3 residues: CASMEGTGNQPQHF. The CDR3, as DNA: TGTGCCAGCATGGAGGGGACAGGGAATCAGCCCCAGCATTTT.